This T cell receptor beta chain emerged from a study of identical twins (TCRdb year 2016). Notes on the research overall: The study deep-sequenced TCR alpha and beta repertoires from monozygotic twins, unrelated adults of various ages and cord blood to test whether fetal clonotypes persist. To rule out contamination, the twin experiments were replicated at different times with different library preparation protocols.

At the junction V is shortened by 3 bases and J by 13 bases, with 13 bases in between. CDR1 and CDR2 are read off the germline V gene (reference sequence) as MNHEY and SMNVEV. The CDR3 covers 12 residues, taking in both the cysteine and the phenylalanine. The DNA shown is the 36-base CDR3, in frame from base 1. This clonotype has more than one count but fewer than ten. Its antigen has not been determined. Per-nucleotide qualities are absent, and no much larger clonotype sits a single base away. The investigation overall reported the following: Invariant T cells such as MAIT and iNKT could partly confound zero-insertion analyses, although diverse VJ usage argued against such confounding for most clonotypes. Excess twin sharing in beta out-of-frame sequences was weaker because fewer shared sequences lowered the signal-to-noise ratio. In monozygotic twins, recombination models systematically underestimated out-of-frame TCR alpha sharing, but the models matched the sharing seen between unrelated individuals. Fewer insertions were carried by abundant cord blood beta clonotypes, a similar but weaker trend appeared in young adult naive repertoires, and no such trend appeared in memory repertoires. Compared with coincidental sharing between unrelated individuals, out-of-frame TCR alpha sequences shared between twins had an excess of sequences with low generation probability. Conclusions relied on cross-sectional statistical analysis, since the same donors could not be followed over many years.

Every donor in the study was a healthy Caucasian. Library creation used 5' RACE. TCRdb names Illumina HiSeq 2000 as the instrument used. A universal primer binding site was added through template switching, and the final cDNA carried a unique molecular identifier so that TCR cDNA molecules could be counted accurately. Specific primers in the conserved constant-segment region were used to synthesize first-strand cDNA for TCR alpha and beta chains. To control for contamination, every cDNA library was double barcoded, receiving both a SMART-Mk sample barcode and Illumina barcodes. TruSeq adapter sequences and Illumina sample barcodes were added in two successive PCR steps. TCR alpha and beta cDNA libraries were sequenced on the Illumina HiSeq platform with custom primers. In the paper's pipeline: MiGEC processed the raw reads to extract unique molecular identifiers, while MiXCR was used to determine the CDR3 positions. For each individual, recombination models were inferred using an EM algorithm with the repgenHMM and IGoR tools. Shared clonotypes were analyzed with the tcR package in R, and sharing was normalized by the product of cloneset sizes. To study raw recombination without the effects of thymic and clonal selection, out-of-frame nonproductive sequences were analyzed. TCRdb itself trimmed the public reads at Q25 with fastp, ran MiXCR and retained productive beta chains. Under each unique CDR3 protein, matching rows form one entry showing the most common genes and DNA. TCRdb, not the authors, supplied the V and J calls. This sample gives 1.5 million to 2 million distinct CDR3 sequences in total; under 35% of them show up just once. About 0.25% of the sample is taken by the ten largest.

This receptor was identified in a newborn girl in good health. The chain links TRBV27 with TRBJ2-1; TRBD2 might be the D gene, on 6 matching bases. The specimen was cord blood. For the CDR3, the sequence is CASSLVGRRQFF. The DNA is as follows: TGTGCCAGCAGTTTGGTAGGGAGGAGACAGTTCTTC.